Following are 5 T cell receptor beta chains from one sample sequenced in a study of T-cell reconstitution after alpha-beta-depleted transplantation in children. For TCRbeta, the library was prepared with unique molecular identifiers. TCRdb called the PCR reads again in MiXCR, with one record for every CDR3 protein. The sample yields approximately 230,000 distinct CDR3 sequences, roughly a quarter seen once. The material was PBMCs, mostly from graft donor cells, obtained 360 days after TCRalphabeta/CD19-depleted stem cell transplant. The receptors come from a female patient younger than 10 who had a stem cell transplant for congenital amegakaryocytic thrombocytopenia, so the T cells may come from the graft donor.

This clonotype showed up just a few times. The chain recombines TRBV7-9 with TRBJ1-2, with 8 bases that match TRBD1. V lost 5 bases to trimming and J lost 6 bases; unmatched junction nucleotides: 5. Germline assignment: CDR1 SEHNR and CDR2 FQNEAQ (reference sequence). The CDR3 is 13 residues long. The CDR3 DNA reads as TGTGCCAGCAGCAAGTCAGGGGGCGATGGCTACACCTTC. Translation gives CASSKSGGDGYTF.

The gene calls are TRBV11-2 and TRBJ1-3; D is perhaps TRBD1 (5 bases). The CDR3 length is 16 residues. Germline-derived CDR1 and CDR2 are SGHAT and FQNNGV. The V end lost 3 bases, the J end lost 0 bases, and 12 bases lay between the germline ends. In nucleotides, the CDR3 is TGTGCCAGCAGCTTCCGGGACCGCCACTCTGGAAACACCATATATTTT. It specifies CASSFRDRHSGNTIYF.

This clonotype was detected ten times or more. The chain carries TRBV11-2 and TRBJ2-1; D unresolved. The CDR3 spans 15 residues. Germline CDR1 is SGHAT and CDR2 is FQNNGV. V lost 5 bases and J 1 base, leaving 12 bases between the germline ends. The CDR3 nucleotides read TGTGCCAGCAGCCCGCGCGCCAATTCCTACAATGAGCAGTTCTTC. It codes for CASSPRANSYNEQFF.

In this sample, this clonotype turned up a few times. The CDR3 reads CSAGGTLFQGDTEAFF. The CDR3 DNA is TGCAGTGCTGGGGGCACTTTATTTCAAGGGGACACTGAAGCTTTCTTT. The chain couples TRBV20-1 to TRBJ1-1; D is perhaps TRBD1 (6 bases). Trimming stripped 5 bases from V and 3 bases from J, with 22 bases between. The CDR3 length is 16 residues. Germline CDR1 and CDR2: DFQATT and SNEGSKA (reference sequence).

V and J are TRBV18 and TRBJ1-1; D remains ambiguous. Germline V lookup: CDR1 KGHSH, CDR2 LQKENI. There are 13 residues in the CDR3. V was trimmed by 0 bases and J by 0 bases, leaving 2 bases between them. CDR3 nucleotides: TGTGCCAGCTCACCACCAGTGAACACTGAAGCTTTCTTT. The encoded protein is CASSPPVNTEAFF.